Listed below are T cell receptor beta chains from one sample, sequenced in a study of T cells in Graves' hyperthyroidism and ophthalmopathy. TCRdb re-called the multiplex PCR reads through MiXCR, storing one row per CDR3 protein. The sample has under 600,000 distinct CDR3 sequences, about a sixth seen once. The sequenced sample consisted of blood. All receptors derive from a woman between 40 and 55 years old with Graves' ophthalmopathy. Both conserved end residues are part of each CDR3. A D gene is named only where the DNA matches it firmly. The size field is filled for only some rows; it gives once, few, many or a size class.

TRBV7-9,NA,TRBJ1-2,NA,TGTGCCAGCACCGAAACAGATTATGGCTACACCTTC,CASTETDYGYTF
TRBV3-1,NA,TRBJ2-5,NA,TGTGCCAGCAGCCAAGAGGCCGCGGGACCCAAGAGGACCCAGTACTTC,CASSQEAAGPKRTQYF
TRBV7-9,NA,TRBJ2-3,NA,TGTGCCAGCAGCCAACGACTATTAGATACGCAGTATTTT,CASSQRLLDTQYF
TRBV5-8,TRBD1,TRBJ2-3,many,TGTGCCAGCAGCTTGGCGGTCGGAGACGGGACAGGGGGAGATACGCAGTATTTT,CASSLAVGDGTGGDTQYF
TRBV7-3,NA,TRBJ1-4,NA,NA,CASSPKEGEGTKNCFF
TRBV5-8,NA,TRBJ2-3,many,TGTGCCAGCAGCTTTACAGGAGTCACAGATACGCAGTATTTT,CASSFTGVTDTQYF
TRBV6-1,NA,TRBJ2-1,NA,TGTGCCAGCCGGGCGGGGTCGTTGACATACAATGAGCAGTTCTTC,CASRAGSLTYNEQFF
TRBV12-3/TRBV12-4,NA,TRBJ1-5,many,TGTGCCAGCAGCCGGGAGACAGGTCCTAATCAGCCCCAGCATTTT,CASSRETGPNQPQHF
TRBV3-1,NA,TRBJ2-7,many,TGTGCCAGCAGCTCAAACAGGCCTTCCTACGAGCAGTACTTC,CASSSNRPSYEQYF
TRBV6-1,NA,TRBJ1-2,few,TGTGCCAGCAGTAGGGACGCGCTCTATGGCTACACCTTC,CASSRDALYGYTF
TRBV27,NA,TRBJ2-6,few,TGTGCCAGTTCCTGGGCCTCTGGGGCCAACGTCCTGACTTTC,CASSWASGANVLTF
TRBV10-2,TRBD1,TRBJ1-6,few,TGCGCCAGCGGGTTCCAACACGGGACAGGAGCTAATTCACCCCTCCACTTT,CASGFQHGTGANSPLHF
TRBV2,TRBD1,TRBJ2-2,few,TGTGCCAGCAACCGAGACAGGGGAAGTACCGGGGAGCTGTTTTTT,CASNRDRGSTGELFF
TRBV3-1,NA,TRBJ2-5,few,TGTGCCAGCAGCCAACTTTCGGGCAGGGTGTACCAAGAGACCCAGTACTTC,CASSQLSGRVYQETQYF
TRBV7-2,NA,TRBJ1-2,many,TGTGCCAGCAGCCCTCATACCGGTTATACCGAGGGCTACACCTTC,CASSPHTGYTEGYTF
TRBV12-5,NA,TRBJ2-6,few,TGTGCTAGTGGTTTTGGGGGTACAGGGTCTGGGGCCAACGTCCTGACTTTC,CASGFGGTGSGANVLTF
TRBV6-1,NA,TRBJ2-2,few,TGTGCCAGCAGGCAGGGTTCGTACACCGGGGAGCTGTTTTTT,CASRQGSYTGELFF
TRBV7-2,NA,TRBJ2-3,NA,TGTGCCAGCAGCTTAGTGCCGTTGGACCCCCAGTATTTT,CASSLVPLDPQYF
TRBV3-1,TRBD1,TRBJ1-1,few,TGTGCCGTGCTGGGACAGGGGGGGATTGAAGCTTTCTTT,CAVLGQGGIEAFF
TRBV6-1,TRBD1,TRBJ2-5,many,TGTGCCAGCAGTTACGGGACAGCCCGAGGGGAGACCCAGTACTTC,CASSYGTARGETQYF
TRBV6-1,TRBD1,TRBJ1-1,many,TGTGCCAGCGAAAAGGACAGGGGGAACACTGAAGCTTTCTTT,CASEKDRGNTEAFF
TRBV30,TRBD1,TRBJ2-3,NA,TGTGCCTGGGCTTGGACAGGGGCCACCACAGATACGCAGTATTTT,CAWAWTGATTDTQYF
TRBV11-2,NA,TRBJ2-3,many,TGTGCCAGCAGCTTATCTGAGATGGGACGGGGCACAGATACGCAGTATTTT,CASSLSEMGRGTDTQYF
TRBV19,TRBD1,TRBJ1-1,NA,TGTGCCAGTAGTCAAAACGGACAGGGACGGGCTGAAGCTTTCTTT,CASSQNGQGRAEAFF
TRBV28,NA,TRBJ2-3,many,TGTGCCAGCAGTTTAAGTACAGGGACATCTAGCACAGATACGCAGTATTTT,CASSLSTGTSSTDTQYF
TRBV11-1,TRBD1,TRBJ2-1,once,TGTGCCAGCAGCTTAGCGGACAGGGCCTACAATGAGCAGTTCTTC,CASSLADRAYNEQFF
TRBV4-1,NA,TRBJ1-5,few,TGCGCCAGCAGCCAAGGAGTTCCGGGCGATCAGCCCCAGCATTTT,CASSQGVPGDQPQHF
TRBV7-8,NA,TRBJ2-6,NA,TGTGCCAGCAGACTCGGTGGGTCCGTGGGGAGCTCTGGGGCCAACGTCCTGACTTTC,CASRLGGSVGSSGANVLTF
TRBV6-1,NA,TRBJ1-2,few,TGTGCCAGCAGGGGGGCGACTAACTATGGCTACACCTTC,CASRGATNYGYTF
TRBV3-1,TRBD1,TRBJ2-7,NA,TGTGCCAGCAGCCAAACAGGGGGTGCCTACGAGCAGTACTTC,CASSQTGGAYEQYF
TRBV6-2/TRBV6-3,NA,TRBJ1-4,NA,TGTGCCTCCCGGGCCTCGTCCGCGACTAATGAAAAACTGTTTTTT,CASRASSATNEKLFF
TRBV4-1,NA,TRBJ2-2,NA,TGCGCCAGCAGCCAACCGACTAGGGCGCGAACCGGGGAGCTGTTTTTT,CASSQPTRARTGELFF
TRBV5-1,TRBD2,TRBJ2-2,few,TGCGCCAGCAGCTGGACTAGCGGGGTAGCCGGGGAGCTGTTTTTT,CASSWTSGVAGELFF
TRBV20-1,TRBD2,TRBJ2-3,many,TGCAGTGCTCACAGCGGGGGGGCCGCCGCAGATACGCAGTATTTT,CSAHSGGAAADTQYF
TRBV5-6,NA,TRBJ1-1,few,TGTGCCAGCAGCCAAGATACAGGAGGGGATGGGGGAGCTTTCTTT,CASSQDTGGDGGAFF
TRBV5-1,TRBD2,TRBJ2-5,NA,TGCGCCAGCAGCTTCGCACTAGCGGACCAAGAGACCCAGTACTTC,CASSFALADQETQYF
TRBV9,NA,TRBJ2-3,NA,TGTGCCAGCAGCGTAGGAGCGATGGTAGACACAGATACGCAGTATTTT,CASSVGAMVDTDTQYF
TRBV6-1,NA,TRBJ2-4,few,TGTGCCAGCAGTGAAGTTGAGTCCACCAAAAACATTCAGTACTTC,CASSEVESTKNIQYF
TRBV2,TRBD1,TRBJ1-2,many,TGTGCCAGCAGTGAGACAGGGTACGCTAACTATGGCTACACCTTC,CASSETGYANYGYTF
TRBV5-1,NA,TRBJ2-1,NA,TGCGCCAGCAGCTTTTGGGGGAGTGACAATGAGCAGTTCTTC,CASSFWGSDNEQFF
TRBV7-8,NA,TRBJ2-1,few,TGTGCCAGCAGCCCAGATTCGGGGGAGCAGTTCTTC,CASSPDSGEQFF
TRBV6-1,NA,TRBJ2-1,few,TGTGCCAGCAGTGCAGCGCCCTCCTACAATGAGCAGTTCTTC,CASSAAPSYNEQFF
TRBV12-3/TRBV12-4,NA,TRBJ2-6,many,TGTGCCAGCCAACTTAGGGGGGGGACAGGACTCTCTGGGGCCAACGTCCTGACTTTC,CASQLRGGTGLSGANVLTF
TRBV6-1,TRBD1,TRBJ2-1,NA,TGTGCCAGCAGGGGACAGGGGGCAATTGGTGAGCAGTTCTTC,CASRGQGAIGEQFF